The sequence of this T cell receptor beta chain was determined in a study of T cell repertoires in cytomegalovirus infection. Overall study: Indicated by public TCR beta signatures were CMV infection and matching HLA type.

V was trimmed by 2 bases and J by 4 bases, leaving 8 bases between them. The germline CDR1 and CDR2 sequences are DFQATT and SNEGSKA (reference sequence). This CDR3 has 13 residues. TCRdb re-derived calls from the reads in MiXCR, one entry per CDR3 protein. The sample consists of some 590,000 distinct CDR3 sequences, about 39% of them appearing once. For this clonotype: Its antigen is as yet unknown.

General study points: The cumulative frequency of public TCR beta families identified carriers of CMV plus the relevant HLA. Ex vivo responses were dominated by HLA-C-restricted CMV-specific TCR beta clonotypes.

The sequenced sample was cultured PBMCs, obtained from culture after CMV antigen stimulation. This chain uses TRBV20-1 with TRBJ1-4, with D uncertain. The receptor was derived from a human donor in good health (CMV status not recorded). Some clones in this sample may be carry-over from other donors' samples. The CDR3 DNA sequence: TGCAGTGCTAGACGGTCAGTTAATGAAAAACTGTTTTTT. It specifies CSARRSVNEKLFF.